The next 28 T cell receptor beta chains were all read from a single sample in a study of monozygotic twins with cystic fibrosis. Repertoires were generated with immunoSEQ multiplex PCR, while TCRdb's copy carries only in-frame clones and drops some. The profile shows about 15,000 clones, 95% to 99% of them singletons. The sequenced material came from blood. All receptors come from a girl aged 2 to 9 with cystic fibrosis.

The chain recombines TRBV7-8 with TRBJ2-5; a weak D match, TRBD2 (6 bases). CDR1 is SGHVS and CDR2 is FQNEAQ in the germline V gene. CDR3 length: 15 residues. V was trimmed by 1 base and J by 0 bases, leaving 9 bases between them. The CDR3 is CASSLVGGHQETQYF. Written as DNA, the CDR3 is TGTGCCAGCAGCTTAGTTGGAGGGCACCAAGAGACCCAGTACTTC. Complete variable domain (other parts from reference TRBV7-8 and TRBJ2-5): GAGVSQSPRYKVAKRGQDVALRCDPISGHVSLFWYQQALGQGPEFLTYFQNEAQLDKSGLPSDRFFAERPEGSVSTLKIQRTQQEDSAVYLCASSLVGGHQETQYFGPGTRLLVL.

J is TRBJ2-1 and V is TRBV25-1; 7 positions match TRBD2. Per the germline V gene, CDR1 is MGHDK and CDR2 is SYGVNS. V gave up 8 bases and J gave up 3 bases; unmatched junction bases: 10. CDR3 length: 15 residues. The CDR3 protein is CASYGRGDDYNEQFF. CDR3 coding DNA: TGTGCCAGCTACGGACGGGGGGACGACTACAATGAGCAGTTCTTC.

V usage is TRBV29-1 and J usage is TRBJ2-2; D perhaps matches TRBD2 (7 bases). This CDR3 spans 13 amino acids. Germline V gene data show CDR1 as SQVTM and CDR2 as ANQGSEA. V was clipped by 7 bases and J by 6 bases, with 15 bases between them. The CDR3 nucleotides read TGCAGCGCTAGGGAGGGGGGCGCCGGGGAGCTGTTTTTT. This translates into CSAREGGAGELFF.

V is TRBV7-9 and J is TRBJ1-2; 8 bases fit TRBD1. CDR1 and CDR2 (germline): SEHNR, FQNEAQ (reference sequence). V trimming: 5 bases; J trimming: 0 bases; junction bases outside the gene matches: 8. This CDR3 is 16 amino acids long. The CDR3 region is CASSPSGTGTNYGYTF. CDR3 coding DNA: TGTGCCAGCAGCCCCAGCGGGACAGGTACTAACTATGGCTACACCTTC.

The chain has TRBV4-3 and TRBJ2-3, with no clear D. CDR1 LGHNA and CDR2 YSLEER come from the germline V gene. Trimming took 2 bases from V and 9 from J, leaving 18 bases between them. This CDR3 has 15 amino acids. The DNA of the CDR3 is TGCGCCAGCAGCCAATATCGATTCTACCCTACCACGCAGTATTTT. It yields the protein CASSQYRFYPTTQYF.

This chain uses TRBV29-1 with TRBJ1-2; D ambiguous. Trimming left V 3 bases short and J 2 bases short, with 16 bases between. Germline V gene sequence: CDR1 SQVTM, CDR2 ANQGSEA. The CDR3 is made up of 15 amino acids. The CDR3 sequence is CSVDTRPGHNYGYTF. CDR3 DNA: TGCAGCGTTGATACACGCCCGGGTCACAACTATGGCTACACCTTC. Full variable domain (remainder filled in from reference TRBV29-1 and TRBJ1-2): SAVISQKPSRDICQRGTSLTIQCQVDSQVTMMFWYRQQPGQSLTLIATANQGSEATYESGFVIDKFPISRPNLTFSTLTVSNMSPEDSSIYLCSVDTRPGHNYGYTFGSGTRLTVV.

The V gene is TRBV6-6, the J gene TRBJ2-7; TRBD2 matches 9 bases. V gave up 2 bases and J gave up 7 bases; unmatched junction bases: 12. The germline gives CDR1 MNHNY, CDR2 SVGAGI (reference sequence). The CDR3 consists of 16 residues. The CDR3 bases are TGTGCCAGCAGTTACGGGAGCGGGAGGTTCGATCAGGAGCAGTACTTC. Protein product: CASSYGSGRFDQEQYF.

This rearrangement joins TRBV28 to TRBJ1-5, with D maybe TRBD1 (5 bases). V was pared by 6 bases and J by 9 bases, with 18 bases between. CDR1 is MDHEN, CDR2 SYDVKM, per germline. CDR3 length equals 14 residues. Here the CDR3 reads CASSSDSTRGPQHF. In DNA, the CDR3 is TGTGCCAGCAGCAGCGACAGTACTCGAGGGCCCCAGCATTTT. Full variable domain (missing parts from reference TRBV28 and TRBJ1-5): DVKVTQSSRYLVKRTGEKVFLECVQDMDHENMFWYRQDPGLGLRLIYFSYDVKMKEKGDIPEGYSVSREKKERFSLILESASTNQTSMYLCASSSDSTRGPQHFGDGTRLSIL.

The chain uses TRBV7-2 and TRBJ2-7; weak D call: TRBD2 (5 bases). With 0 bases removed from V and 6 bases from J, the gap between germline ends came to 9 bases. The V gene's germline CDR1 is SGHTA and CDR2 FQGNSA. The CDR3 runs to 13 residues. The CDR3 coding sequence is TGTGCCAGCAGCTTAGCTAGAGGGCGCGAGCAGTACTTC. Its translation is CASSLARGREQYF.

The genes are TRBV5-5 and TRBJ2-7, with D uncertain. Looked up from germline, CDR1 is SGHKS and CDR2 is YYEKEE (reference sequence). The CDR3 covers 13 residues. Deletions cut 4 bases from V and 4 bases from J, with 12 bases between. The DNA of the CDR3 is TGTGCCAGCAGCGGAATATATGCATACGAGCAGTACTTC. Translation gives CASSGIYAYEQYF. Variable domain in full (rest from reference TRBV5-5 and TRBJ2-7): DAGVTQSPTHLIKTRGQQVTLRCSPISGHKSVSWYQQVLGQGPQFIFQYYEKEERGRGNFPDRFSARQFPNYSSELNVNALLLGDSALYLCASSGIYAYEQYFGPGTRLTVT.

The chain joins TRBV19 to TRBJ2-3, with D possibly being TRBD1 or TRBD2 (6 bases each). The CDR3 spans 13 residues. The V gene's germline CDR1 is LNHDA and CDR2 SQIVND (reference sequence). Between the trimmed V and J ends, which lost 4 bases and 8 bases, there was a span of 13 bases. The CDR3: CASSTTPGATQYF. In DNA form, the CDR3 reads TGTGCCAGTAGTACCACCCCGGGGGCTACGCAGTATTTT.

The genes are TRBV7-9 and TRBJ2-5; TRBD2 is a possible D gene (5 bases). Germline CDR1 SEHNR, CDR2 FQNEAQ (reference sequence). Deletions cut 7 bases from V and 3 bases from J, with 24 bases between. The CDR3 length is 17 residues. CDR3 loop: CASIPFPSGEWEETQYF. Written as DNA, the CDR3 is TGTGCCAGCATCCCGTTCCCTTCCGGGGAGTGGGAAGAGACCCAGTACTTC.

The chain links TRBV15 to TRBJ2-7; no clear D. Germline V gene lookup returns CDR1 LNHNV and CDR2 YYDKDF (reference sequence). Trimming removed 0 bases at V and 6 bases at J, with 9 bases between. CDR3 size: 13 residues. CDR3 in DNA: TGTGCCACCAGCAGAGATTCGCGAGGCGAGCAGTACTTC. Its protein product is CATSRDSRGEQYF.

CDR3 region: CATSRDPGPTTEAFF. In DNA form, the CDR3 reads TGTGCCACCAGCAGAGATCCGGGACCGACGACTGAAGCTTTCTTT. This rearrangement joins TRBV15 to TRBJ1-1; the D gene is possibly TRBD1 (5 bases). In germline, CDR1 is LNHNV, CDR2 YYDKDF (reference sequence). Trimming shortened V by 0 bases and J by 5 bases, and 13 bases separated the two germline ends. The CDR3 extends over 15 amino acids.

This chain connects TRBV6-5 to TRBJ1-1, with TRBD1 as a possible D gene (5 bases). The CDR3 totals 15 residues. The V end lost 0 bases, the J end lost 1 base, and 9 bases lay between the germline ends. Germline assignment: CDR1 MNHEY and CDR2 SVGAGI. The DNA for the CDR3 is TGTGCCAGCAGTTACTCGAGACAGACGAACACTGAAGCTTTCTTT. It yields the protein CASSYSRQTNTEAFF.

The chain couples TRBV19 to TRBJ2-7, with D possibly matching TRBD1 (7 bases). With 3 bases removed from V and 2 bases from J, the gap between germline ends came to 14 bases. The CDR3 covers 15 residues. The germline gives CDR1 LNHDA, CDR2 SQIVND (reference sequence). CDR3 protein: CASSMSAGQTYEQYF. Written as DNA, the CDR3 is TGTGCCAGTAGTATGAGCGCGGGACAGACCTACGAGCAGTACTTC.

This chain joins TRBV7-9 and TRBJ1-4; D is possibly TRBD1 (6 bases). This CDR3 is 15 amino acids long. The ends were cut back, 5 bases at V and 7 bases at J, with 17 bases in the middle. Germline V gene sequence: CDR1 SEHNR, CDR2 FQNEAQ (reference sequence). The CDR3 sequence: CASSPRREGGEKLFF. The CDR3, as DNA: TGTGCCAGCAGCCCCCGGCGCGAAGGGGGTGAAAAACTGTTTTTT.

The J gene is TRBJ2-7, the V gene TRBV28; no firm D call. Germline V lookup: CDR1 MDHEN, CDR2 SYDVKM. The ends were cut back, 3 bases at V and 3 bases at J, with 6 bases in the middle. The CDR3 has 12 amino acids. The DNA of the CDR3 is TGTGCCAGCAGTTTGTGGAGCTACGAGCAGTACTTC. Translation gives CASSLWSYEQYF.

This chain uses TRBV30 with TRBJ2-5; D call uncertain. Germline assignment: CDR1 GTSNPN and CDR2 SVGIG (reference sequence). The CDR3 has 14 residues. Trimming stripped 0 bases from V and 2 bases from J, with 10 bases between. CDR3 sequence: CAWSVGVYQETQYF. CDR3 DNA sequence: TGTGCCTGGAGTGTAGGAGTATATCAAGAGACCCAGTACTTC.

The chain is built from TRBV7-9 and TRBJ2-7, with D perhaps matching TRBD1 or TRBD2 (6 bases each). V was trimmed by 1 base and J by 5 bases, leaving 18 bases between them. This CDR3 contains 16 residues. Germline CDR1 and CDR2: SEHNR and FQNEAQ (reference sequence). The CDR3 bases are TGTGCCAGCAGCTTAGATCGGGGGCAGAATTTGCACGAGCAGTACTTC. Amino acid sequence: CASSLDRGQNLHEQYF. Filled out from reference TRBV7-9 and TRBJ2-7, the complete variable domain reads DTGVSQNPRHKITKRGQNVTFRCDPISEHNRLYWYRQTLGQGPEFLTYFQNEAQLEKSRLLSDRFSAERPKGSFSTLEIQRTEQGDSAMYLCASSLDRGQNLHEQYFGPGTRLTVT.

V gene TRBV30 combines with J gene TRBJ1-2, with D possibly TRBD1 on 5 matching bases. Trimming shortened V by 2 bases and J by 4 bases, and 11 bases separated the two germline ends. Germline loops: CDR1 GTSNPN, CDR2 SVGIG (reference sequence). The CDR3 totals 13 residues. CDR3 sequence reads: CAWSLGGTYGYTF. The CDR3 bases are TGTGCCTGGAGTCTCGGGGGAACCTATGGCTACACCTTC.

The chain carries TRBV5-1 and TRBJ2-7; D gene uncertain. The CDR3 sequence is 16 residues long. V was shortened by 3 bases and J by 2 bases, with 18 bases between the two germline ends. Germline lookup yields CDR1 SGHRS and CDR2 YFSETQ. The CDR3 DNA reads TGCGCCAGCAGCTACGACATCCAGACGGCAGCCTACGAGCAGTACTTC. Translation gives CASSYDIQTAAYEQYF. Supplemented by reference TRBV5-1 and TRBJ2-7, the full variable domain reads KAGVTQTPRYLIKTRGQQVTLSCSPISGHRSVSWYQQTPGQGLQFLFEYFSETQRNKGNFPGRFSGRQFSNSRSEMNVSTLELGDSALYLCASSYDIQTAAYEQYFGPGTRLTVT.

The rearrangement uses TRBV10-1 and TRBJ2-7; TRBD1 agrees at 8 bases. The V gene end was trimmed by 8 bases and the J gene end by 2 bases; junction bases not matched to a gene: 5. Germline V lookup: CDR1 WNHNN, CDR2 SYGVQD (reference sequence). CDR3 length: 13 amino acids. The CDR3 protein is CASETGVPYEQYF. CDR3 bases: TGCGCCAGCGAGACAGGGGTTCCCTACGAGCAGTACTTC.

The chain carries TRBV7-8 and TRBJ2-1; 9 nucleotides agree with TRBD2. This CDR3 has 18 residues. After removal of 1 base from V and 2 bases from J, the junction contained 9 bases not matched to a gene. The germline V gene has CDR1 SGHVS and CDR2 FQNEAQ. As DNA, the CDR3 is TGTGCCAGCAGCTTAGAGGCTAGCGGGATGAGGGCCTACAATGAGCAGTTCTTC. It specifies CASSLEASGMRAYNEQFF.

The chain is built from TRBV6-1 and TRBJ1-5, with D uncertain. The length of the CDR3 is 13 residues. Per the germline V gene, CDR1 is MNHNS and CDR2 is SASEGT. Trimming took 3 bases from V and 5 from J, leaving 8 bases between them. CDR3 region: CASSESWDQPQHF. The CDR3 DNA follows: TGTGCCAGCAGTGAGTCATGGGATCAGCCCCAGCATTTT.

The chain employs TRBV7-9 and TRBJ1-5, with a possible D match to TRBD1 (5 bases). V lost 3 bases and J 1 base, leaving 7 bases between the germline ends. Germline CDR1 reads SEHNR; CDR2 reads FQNEAQ (reference sequence). The CDR3 consists of 14 residues. The CDR3 here is CASSFEGSNQPQHF. In DNA, the CDR3 is TGTGCCAGCAGCTTTGAGGGGAGCAATCAGCCCCAGCATTTT.

The rearrangement joins TRBV4-1 to TRBJ1-1, with TRBD1 identical over 7 bases. The junction had 4 bases not matched to a gene; V was cut back by 0 bases and J by 0 bases. CDR3 length: 16 residues. Germline loops: CDR1 MGHRA, CDR2 YSYEKL. The CDR3 is CASSQDSTGMNTEAFF. The CDR3 nucleotides read TGCGCCAGCAGCCAAGACTCGACAGGGATGAACACTGAAGCTTTCTTT.

The chain uses TRBV11-2 and TRBJ2-2; D remains ambiguous. Trimming removed 0 bases at V and 4 bases at J, with 12 bases between. This CDR3 spans 16 amino acids. Germline assignment: CDR1 SGHAT and CDR2 FQNNGV. The CDR3 here is CASSLESLPPTGELFF. CDR3 DNA: TGTGCCAGCAGCTTAGAGAGCCTTCCCCCCACCGGGGAGCTGTTTTTT.